The present T cell receptor (beta chain) was sequenced within a study of blood T cell repertoires in COVID-19. Notes on this clone: Other DNA sequences in this specimen translate into the identical CDR3.

TCRdb's table, derived via immunoSEQ multiplex PCR, lists solely in-frame clones and lacks some. The data contain around 150,000 clones, 90% of them singletons. The CDR3 totals 14 residues. V was shortened by 1 base and J by 0 bases, with 6 bases between the two germline ends. Germline V gives CDR1 LNHDA, CDR2 SQIVND (reference sequence). The rearrangement uses TRBV19 and TRBJ1-1; the D is unclear. The material sequenced was peripheral blood. The clonotype originates from a man aged 55-75 years with active or convalescent COVID-19. CDR3 coding DNA: TGTGCCAGTAGTATAGGCCAGATGAACACTGAAGCTTTCTTT. Amino acid sequence: CASSIGQMNTEAFF.